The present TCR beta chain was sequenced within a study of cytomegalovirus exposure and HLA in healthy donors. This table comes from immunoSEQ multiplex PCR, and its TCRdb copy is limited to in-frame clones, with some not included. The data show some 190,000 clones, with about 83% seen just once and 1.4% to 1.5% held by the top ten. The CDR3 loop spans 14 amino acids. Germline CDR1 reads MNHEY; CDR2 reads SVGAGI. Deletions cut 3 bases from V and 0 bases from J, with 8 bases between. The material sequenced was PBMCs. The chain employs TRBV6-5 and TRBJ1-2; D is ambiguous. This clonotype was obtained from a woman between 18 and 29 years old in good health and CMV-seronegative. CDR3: CASSYSTPNYGYTF. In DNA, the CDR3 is TGTGCCAGCAGTTATTCGACTCCTAACTATGGCTACACCTTC.